What follows is one TCR beta chain and its context. The antigen is undetermined. The data were taken from a study of shared clonotypes between healthy human individuals. Overall study findings and caveats: Sorted-subset samples were not fully sequenced, rarefaction indicated. It was observed that approximately 5% of naive CD4 clonotypes were shared across a handful of donors. Collection of samples was limited to blood; tissue repertoires likely differ.

Per germline, CDR1 LNHDA and CDR2 SQIVND (reference sequence). The J segment lost 14 bases and the V segment lost 1 base, leaving 20 bases of the junction unmatched. There are 17 residues in the CDR3. The naive CD8 population came from CD45RO-negative cells selected for CCR7, without terminally differentiated effector memory CD45RA+ cells. The study drew all its donors from Caucasian adults living in Nashville, Tennessee. Some clones are missing from TCRdb's copy, which holds only in-frame ones; the method was immunoSEQ multiplex PCR. The sample has about 600,000 clones, roughly 96% seen once; the top ten hold 0.11%.

The chain links TRBV19 to TRBJ1-5; 7 positions agree with TRBD1. Material for sequencing was naive CD8+ T cells sorted from blood. The clonotype was recovered from a woman aged 30 to 39 in good health. This CDR3 is CASSIGGIRDRSRGEHF. DNA of the CDR3: TGTGCCAGTAGTATAGGGGGGATCCGGGACAGATCTAGAGGAGAGCATTTT.